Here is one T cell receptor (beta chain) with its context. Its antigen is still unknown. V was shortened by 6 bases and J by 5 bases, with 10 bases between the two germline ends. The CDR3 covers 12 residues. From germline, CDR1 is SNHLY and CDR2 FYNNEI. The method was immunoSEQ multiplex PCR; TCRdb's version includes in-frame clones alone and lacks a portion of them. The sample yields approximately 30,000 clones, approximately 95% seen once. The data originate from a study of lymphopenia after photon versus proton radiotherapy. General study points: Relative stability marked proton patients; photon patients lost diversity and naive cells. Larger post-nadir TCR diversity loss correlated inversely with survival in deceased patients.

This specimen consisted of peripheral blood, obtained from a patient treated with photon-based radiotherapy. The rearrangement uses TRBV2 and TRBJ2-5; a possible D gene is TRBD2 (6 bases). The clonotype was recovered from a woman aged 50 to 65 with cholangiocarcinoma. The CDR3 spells CASSPEGETQYF. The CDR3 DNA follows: TGTGCCAGCAGCCCGGAGGGGGAGACCCAGTACTTC. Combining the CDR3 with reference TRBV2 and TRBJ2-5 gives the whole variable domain EPEVTQTPSHQVTQMGQEVILRCVPISNHLYFYWYRQILGQKVEFLVSFYNNEISEKSEIFDDQFSVERPDGSNFTLKIRSTKLEDSAMYFCASSPEGETQYFGPGTRLLVL.